These 9 T cell receptor beta chains share one sample of origin, sequenced in a study of CD4 and CD8 cells across lung adenocarcinoma regions. TCRdb recomputed calls from the PCR reads with MiXCR, one row per CDR3 protein. Altogether just under 10,000 distinct CDR3 sequences are present, approximately 50% being singletons, with the ten largest covering approximately 17%. Sequencing was done on a sample of CD4+ T cells from the margin of a lung tumor. The receptors originated from a male donor with lung adenocarcinoma. The CD4 and CD8 labels of this study may be unreliable.

CDR3 protein: CASSPAFRDGKETQYF. Written as DNA, the CDR3 is TGCGCCAGCAGCCCCGCTTTCCGGGACGGAAAAGAGACCCAGTACTTC. The chain carries TRBV4-1 and TRBJ2-5, with D tentatively TRBD1 or TRBD2 (5 bases each). The CDR3 has 16 residues. Germline loops: CDR1 MGHRA, CDR2 YSYEKL. Trimming shortened V by 4 bases and J by 3 bases, and 18 bases separated the two germline ends.

In its sample, this clonotype is large. This chain's CDR3 is CASSFWTSGDSYNEQFF. CDR3 in DNA: TGTGCCAGCAGTTTCTGGACTAGCGGGGACTCCTACAATGAGCAGTTCTTC. The chain is built from TRBV6-5 and TRBJ2-1, with TRBD2 matching 12 bases. The CDR3 covers 17 residues. CDR1 MNHEY and CDR2 SVGAGI come from the germline V gene. Trimming took 4 bases from V and 0 from J; bases not matched to a gene: 4.

About this clonotype itself: Compared with germline, one end of the junction differs, possibly owing to a read error. The chain couples TRBV27 to TRBJ2-4; the D gene could be TRBD1 or TRBD2 (5 bases each). Germline assignment: CDR1 MNHEY and CDR2 SMNVEV (reference sequence). The CDR3 is 13 amino acids. The CDR3 sequence: CATGLDAKNTQYF. The CDR3 DNA reads TGTGCCACGGGGCTGGACGCCAAAAACACTCAGTACTTC.

The gene calls are TRBV6-2 or TRBV6-3 and TRBJ2-5, with TRBD2 matching over 8 bases. With the DNA end fitting TRBJ2-7 better, the J assignment may be wrong. This CDR3 comprises 16 residues. The germline V gene encodes CDR1 MNHEY and CDR2 SVGEGT. Written as DNA, the CDR3 is TGTGCCAGCAGTTACTCGGCGGGGGGCGGCACCTACGAGCAGTACTTC. Translating gives CASSYSAGGGTYEQYF.

This clonotype was detected once. The chain combines TRBV7-3 with TRBJ2-3, with TRBD1 matching over 9 bases. The germline V gene has CDR1 SGHTA and CDR2 FQGTGA. V gave up 0 bases and J gave up 0 bases; unmatched junction bases: 1. The CDR3 has 16 amino acids. Here the CDR3 DNA reads TGTGCCAGCAGCTTAACCGGACAGGGGAGCACAGATACGCAGTATTTT. This codes for CASSLTGQGSTDTQYF.

The chain recombines TRBV27 with TRBJ2-1, with 9 nucleotides matching TRBD2. With V trimmed by 5 bases and J by 3 bases, 2 bases remained unmatched. This CDR3 has 14 residues. The germline CDR1 and CDR2 sequences are MNHEY and SMNVEV (reference sequence). The CDR3 DNA follows: TGTGCCAGCAGTCCTAGCGGGAACTACAATGAGCAGTTCTTC. This sequence encodes CASSPSGNYNEQFF.

The rearrangement uses TRBV10-1 and TRBJ2-1; 7 bases map to TRBD2. V dropped 4 bases and J dropped 9; count of bases not matched to a gene: 6. Germline loops: CDR1 WNHNN, CDR2 SYGVQD (reference sequence). The CDR3 runs to 13 residues. The CDR3 spells CASSADRGGEQFF. The CDR3 DNA sequence: TGCGCCAGCAGTGCTGACCGCGGGGGTGAGCAGTTCTTC.

In the case of this clonotype: An end of the junction does not agree with germline; a read error may underlie this. The V and J genes are TRBV6-4 and TRBJ2-3, with 10 bases fitting TRBD2. This CDR3 region has 19 residues. From germline, CDR1 is MRHNA and CDR2 SNTAGT. The CDR3 DNA reads TGTGCCAGCAGTCTCACGGCGGCTAGCGGGGGATCGGGCAAAAACACGCAGTATTTC. This sequence encodes CASSLTAASGGSGKNTQYF.

The chain links TRBV9 to TRBJ1-2, with D perhaps matching TRBD1 (5 bases). Trimming removed 4 bases at V and 8 bases at J, with 21 bases between. CDR3 size: 15 residues. Germline values: CDR1 SGDLS, CDR2 YYNGEE. In nucleotides, the CDR3 is TGTGCCAGCAGCCCACCCCTCCGAGGGTGGGGGGGCTACACCTTC. Translated, it gives CASSPPLRGWGGYTF.